The present entry profiles one T cell receptor (beta chain) with its context. The antigen remains undetermined. The data were taken from a study of cytomegalovirus exposure and HLA in healthy donors. Points from the study as a whole: The likely explanation for a cluster of highly shared sequence variants was sequencing artifact.

The primer mix had 60 Vbeta and 13 Jbeta primers. The repertoire was sequenced with immunoSEQ multiplex PCR; TCRdb's copy has only in-frame clones and lacks some. Altogether 85,000 to 120,000 clones are present, around 75% being singletons, with the ten largest covering around 2.7%. The clonotype was recovered from a male donor in good health and CMV-seropositive. Material for sequencing was PBMCs.

The CDR3, as DNA: TGTGCCAGCAGTACGAGGGGGCCCTACGAGCAGTACTTC. This translates into CASSTRGPYEQYF. The genes are TRBV6-6 and TRBJ2-7, with 7 bases matching TRBD1. The CDR3 extends over 13 amino acids. J gave up 2 bases and V 5 bases, and 3 bases lay outside the gene matches. Looked up from germline, CDR1 is MNHNY and CDR2 is SVGAGI (reference sequence).